The next 8 T cell receptor beta chains were all read from a single sample in a study of blood T cell repertoires in COVID-19 (TCRdb year 2020). The method was the immunoSEQ multiplex PCR assay. Not all clones reach the TCRdb copy of this immuneACCESS table, which keeps in-frame sequences only. Checked studies attribute under half of the gap to unresolved V genes and leave the rest unexplained. This sample holds some 70,000 clones; under 85% were observed only once. The biggest ten clones account for approximately 9.2% of the sample. Sequenced sample: peripheral blood. The receptors were sampled from a woman aged 45 to 65 with acute or convalescent COVID-19.

The chain couples TRBV20-1 to TRBJ2-7; D ambiguous. The ends were cut back, 3 bases at V and 2 bases at J, with 14 bases in the middle. The CDR3 totals 14 residues. CDR1 DFQATT and CDR2 SNEGSKA come from the germline V gene (reference sequence). The CDR3 DNA reads as TGCAGTGCTAGTCAAGGAGCCGACCCCTACGAGCAGTACTTC. This sequence encodes CSASQGADPYEQYF.

The rearrangement joins TRBV18 to TRBJ2-1, with 9 bases lining up with TRBD1. Germline CDR1 and CDR2: KGHSH and LQKENI. This CDR3 region has 13 residues. Trimming took 3 bases from V and 7 from J; bases not matched to a gene: 1. The CDR3 reads CASSPGQGNEQFF. DNA for the CDR3: TGTGCCAGCTCACCTGGACAGGGGAATGAGCAGTTCTTC.

The chain employs TRBV18 and TRBJ2-7; maybe TRBD2 (6 bases). The ends were cut back, 5 bases at V and 6 bases at J, with 14 bases in the middle. The CDR3 is 13 residues long. Germline assignment: CDR1 KGHSH and CDR2 LQKENI. The CDR3 DNA sequence: TGTGCCAGCTCAGCGGGAAGGATTCTCGAGCAGTACTTC. This codes for CASSAGRILEQYF.

Only one count was recorded for this clone. This rearrangement joins TRBV2 to TRBJ1-5, with D perhaps matching TRBD1 (5 bases). Germline V CDR1 and CDR2: SNHLY, FYNNEI. The V end was cut by 2 bases, the J end by 11 bases, with 25 bases between. The CDR3 sequence is 17 residues long. CDR3 loop: CASSESGRPFSGGAQHF. The CDR3 DNA is TGTGCCAGCAGTGAAAGTGGACGGCCGTTCTCGGGGGGGGCCCAGCATTTT.

This clone was seen a handful of times. This rearrangement joins TRBV2 to TRBJ1-3; TRBD1 might be the D (5 bases). Germline loops: CDR1 SNHLY, CDR2 FYNNEI. Trimming took off 3 bases at V and 9 bases at J, with 9 bases between the two ends. The CDR3 is 12 residues long. CDR3 region: CASSESGGTIYF. CDR3 coding DNA: TGTGCCAGCAGTGAGTCGGGGGGCACCATATATTTT.

The rearrangement uses TRBV3-1 (or the pseudogene TRBV3-2) and TRBJ2-1, with 10 positions matching TRBD2. The V gene end was trimmed by 3 bases and the J gene end by 10 bases; junction bases not matched to a gene: 6. Germline-derived CDR1 and CDR2 are LGHDT and YNNKEL (reference sequence). This CDR3 contains 14 residues. CDR3 in amino acids: CASSHASGRGEQFF. CDR3 DNA sequence: TGTGCCAGCAGCCATGCTAGCGGGAGAGGAGAGCAGTTCTTC.

The chain uses TRBV5-4 and TRBJ2-1; a possible D gene is TRBD2 (6 bases). Trimming stripped 3 bases from V and 6 bases from J, with 25 bases between. The CDR3 is 18 amino acids. The germline CDR1 and CDR2 sequences are SGHNT and YYREEE (reference sequence). CDR3 sequence (DNA): TGTGCCAGCAGCTCACGGACGGGGATGAGACTAGGCGGCAATGAGCAGTTCTTC. Its translation: CASSSRTGMRLGGNEQFF.

This chain uses TRBV19 with TRBJ1-2; D is unresolved. The CDR3 is 17 residues long. V gave up 1 base and J gave up 3 bases, with 18 bases separating them. Per germline, CDR1 LNHDA and CDR2 SQIVND (reference sequence). CDR3 sequence: CASSIGDTMRVDYGYTF. CDR3 nucleotides: TGTGCCAGTAGTATAGGTGACACCATGAGGGTTGACTATGGCTACACCTTC.